The 30 T cell receptor beta chains below all came from one sample that was sequenced in a study of cytomegalovirus exposure and HLA in healthy donors (dated by TCRdb to 2015 to 2018). Library preparation employed the immunoSEQ multiplex PCR assay. The multiplex PCR relied on a mix of 60 forward primers for TCR Vbeta segments and 13 reverse primers for TCR Jbeta segments. TCRdb retrieved this table from immuneACCESS and kept in-frame rearrangements only. Not all clones are present; in checked studies, unresolved V genes account for under half, and no reason is known for the remainder. This sample comprises roughly 160,000 clones, about 80% of them detected only once. Approximately 1.3% of the sample goes to the ten largest clones. Source material: PBMCs. These receptors all stem from a man aged 25-45 years in good health and CMV-seronegative.

The V and J genes are TRBV27 and TRBJ1-6, with D possibly matching TRBD1 (5 bases). Trimming took off 4 bases at V and 8 bases at J, with 9 bases between the two ends. Germline values: CDR1 MNHEY, CDR2 SMNVEV (reference sequence). The CDR3 consists of 13 residues. CDR3 in amino acids: CASSSREYSPLHF. The CDR3 DNA is TGTGCCAGCAGTTCCAGGGAATATTCACCCCTCCACTTT.

CDR3 sequence: CAINGQASGNTIYF. The CDR3 coding sequence is TGTGCCATCAATGGACAGGCCTCTGGAAACACCATATATTTT. The V gene is TRBV10-3, the J gene TRBJ1-3, with 7 bases aligning to TRBD1. Unmatched junction bases numbered 3, after V lost 7 bases and J lost 0 bases. Germline loops: CDR1 ENHRY, CDR2 SYGVKD. The CDR3 consists of 14 residues.

The chain is built from TRBV10-1 and TRBJ2-2; TRBD1 is a possible D gene (6 bases). Trimming took off 0 bases at V and 3 bases at J, with 11 bases between the two ends. The CDR3 sequence is 16 residues long. CDR1 is WNHNN and CDR2 is SYGVQD in the germline V gene (reference sequence). CDR3 amino acids: CASSESGRGDTGELFF. CDR3 bases: TGCGCCAGCAGTGAGTCTGGCAGGGGAGACACCGGGGAGCTGTTTTTT.

The chain employs TRBV28 and TRBJ1-2; D perhaps matches TRBD1 (6 bases). Between the trimmed V and J ends, which lost 2 bases and 4 bases, there was a span of 17 bases. The length of the CDR3 is 16 residues. Germline lookup yields CDR1 MDHEN and CDR2 SYDVKM. CDR3 DNA: TGTGCCAGCAGTTTACGTCTGGCAGGGGAAAGCTATGGCTACACCTTC. Translating gives CASSLRLAGESYGYTF.

Remarks on this clone: This sample includes further DNA sequences coding for the same CDR3. This chain uses TRBV7-2 with TRBJ2-7; 8 bases are shared with TRBD1. Germline CDR1 reads SGHTA; CDR2 reads FQGNSA. V trimming: 4 bases; J trimming: 6 bases; junction bases outside the gene matches: 2. The CDR3 runs 12 residues. The CDR3 reads CASSWTGLEQYF. For the CDR3, the DNA is TGTGCCAGCAGCTGGACAGGGCTCGAGCAGTACTTC. The full variable domain, with the rest looked up from reference TRBV7-2 and TRBJ2-7, is GAGVSQSPSNKVTEKGKDVELRCDPISGHTALYWYRQSLGQGLEFLIYFQGNSAPDKSGLPSDRFSAERTGGSVSTLTIQRTQQEDSAVYLCASSWTGLEQYFGPGTRLTVT.

This rearrangement joins TRBV18 to TRBJ2-2; 8 nucleotides agree with TRBD2. Germline trimming cut 0 bases from V and 5 bases from J; bases unmatched to any gene: 5. This CDR3 has 16 residues. CDR1 KGHSH and CDR2 LQKENI come from the germline V gene. The CDR3 DNA reads TGTGCCAGCTCACCACCGGCGGGGGGCCTAACCGGGGAGCTGTTTTTT. It encodes CASSPPAGGLTGELFF.

This clone was detected only once. This rearrangement joins TRBV30 to TRBJ2-5, with no clear D. Trimming pared 1 base from V and 2 bases from J, leaving 8 bases between. Per germline, CDR1 GTSNPN and CDR2 SVGIG (reference sequence). The CDR3 is 13 amino acids. This chain's CDR3 is CAWSGWQQETQYF. CDR3 DNA: TGTGCCTGGAGTGGTTGGCAGCAAGAGACCCAGTACTTC.

The V and J genes are TRBV27 and TRBJ2-5; 8 bases are a match to TRBD1. V was clipped by 1 base and J by 3 bases; unmatched bases: 10. The CDR3 sequence is 17 residues long. Germline CDR1 MNHEY, CDR2 SMNVEV (reference sequence). CDR3 nucleotides: TGTGCCAGCAGTTTATTCCATCAAGGGACAGGTAAAGAGACCCAGTACTTC. Translating it yields CASSLFHQGTGKETQYF.

The gene calls are TRBV7-3 and TRBJ2-3; 8 bases fit TRBD2. The germline CDR1 and CDR2 sequences are SGHTA and FQGTGA. This CDR3 is 14 amino acids long. Trimming took 3 bases from V and 1 from J; bases not matched to a gene: 0. CDR3 sequence (DNA): TGTGCCAGCAGCTTCGGGGGGGGCACAGATACGCAGTATTTT. Amino acid sequence: CASSFGGGTDTQYF.

On this clone: This CDR3 is also generated by other DNA sequences in the sample. V gene TRBV30 combines with J gene TRBJ2-3; no definite D call. V lost 2 bases and J 0 bases, leaving 3 bases between the germline ends. CDR1 is GTSNPN and CDR2 is SVGIG in the germline V gene (reference sequence). This CDR3 has 12 amino acids. The CDR3 protein is CAWSPSTDTQYF. Written as DNA, the CDR3 is TGTGCCTGGAGTCCTAGCACAGATACGCAGTATTTT.

This chain uses TRBV28 with TRBJ1-4; 10 nucleotides agree with TRBD1. The length of the CDR3 is 16 residues. Trimming removed 5 bases from V and 4 bases from J; junction bases left unmatched: 7. The germline V gene has CDR1 MDHEN and CDR2 SYDVKM. CDR3 region: CASSRGTGEVNEKLFF. CDR3 bases: TGTGCCAGCAGTAGGGGGACAGGGGAGGTTAATGAAAAACTGTTTTTT.

J is TRBJ2-7 and V is TRBV11-2; 8 nucleotides align to TRBD1. The CDR3 is made up of 12 amino acids. J gave up 6 bases and V 3 bases, and 1 base lay outside the gene matches. CDR1 is SGHAT and CDR2 is FQNNGV in the germline V gene. This CDR3 is CASSFDRGEQYF. CDR3 nucleotide sequence: TGTGCCAGCAGCTTTGACAGGGGCGAGCAGTACTTC. The complete variable domain, with remaining parts taken from reference TRBV11-2 and TRBJ2-7, reads EAGVAQSPRYKIIEKRQSVAFWCNPISGHATLYWYQQILGQGPKLLIQFQNNGVVDDSQLPKDRFSAERLKGVDSTLKIQPAKLEDSAVYLCASSFDRGEQYFGPGTRLTVT.

In this sample, this clone turned up a few times. V usage is TRBV5-6 and J usage is TRBJ2-2; possible D gene TRBD1, 6 bases. Trimming cost V 2 bases and J 2 bases, with 13 bases left between them. The CDR3 totals 16 residues. Germline assignment: CDR1 SGHDT and CDR2 YYEEEE. The CDR3 DNA reads TGTGCCAGCAGCTTAGGTCCGACAGGAAACACCGGGGAGCTGTTTTTT. It translates to CASSLGPTGNTGELFF.

This chain links TRBV5-1 with TRBJ2-1, with D perhaps matching TRBD1 (5 bases). V was cut by 6 bases and J by 3 bases, with 19 bases left in between. The CDR3 length is 16 residues. The germline CDR1 and CDR2 sequences are SGHRS and YFSETQ. CDR3 sequence reads: CASTLWGSTIYNEQFF. The CDR3 nucleotides read TGCGCCAGCACCCTATGGGGCTCGACGATCTACAATGAGCAGTTCTTC.

The rearrangement uses TRBV11-2 and TRBJ2-7, with 9 positions matching TRBD1. Trimming removed 0 bases from V and 5 bases from J; junction bases left unmatched: 2. Germline lookup yields CDR1 SGHAT and CDR2 FQNNGV. The CDR3 runs to 14 residues. This CDR3 is CASSLEQGAHEQYF. The CDR3 nucleotides are TGTGCCAGCAGCTTAGAACAGGGGGCCCACGAGCAGTACTTC.

This clone was detected only a few times. The CDR3 DNA reads TGTGCCAGCCGCACGGCTAGCGGGAGTGTAAACACCGGGGAGCTGTTTTTT. Translating it yields CASRTASGSVNTGELFF. The V and J genes are TRBV7-2 and TRBJ2-2; 10 bases agree with TRBD2. This CDR3 is 17 amino acids long. J was trimmed by 2 bases and V by 8 bases; bases with no gene match: 11. Per the germline V gene, CDR1 is SGHTA and CDR2 is FQGNSA.

The CDR3 here is CAIEDGSSYEQYF. CDR3 coding DNA: TGTGCCATCGAGGACGGGAGCTCCTACGAGCAGTACTTC. The V gene is TRBV28, the J gene TRBJ2-7, with a possible D match to TRBD2 (6 bases). V was shortened by 10 bases and J by 0 bases, with 13 bases between the two germline ends. The CDR3 contains 13 residues. Germline CDR1 reads MDHEN; CDR2 reads SYDVKM.

This chain joins TRBV5-1 and TRBJ1-5; 9 bases agree with TRBD1. The germline V gene encodes CDR1 SGHRS and CDR2 YFSETQ. The CDR3 consists of 15 residues. With 2 bases clipped from V and 2 bases from J, the junction kept 2 bases outside the gene matches. CDR3 DNA sequence: TGCGCCAGCAGCTTCGGGGACAGGGGCAATCAGCCCCAGCATTTT. Protein product: CASSFGDRGNQPQHF. Full variable domain (missing parts from reference TRBV5-1 and TRBJ1-5): KAGVTQTPRYLIKTRGQQVTLSCSPISGHRSVSWYQQTPGQGLQFLFEYFSETQRNKGNFPGRFSGRQFSNSRSEMNVSTLELGDSALYLCASSFGDRGNQPQHFGDGTRLSIL.

This clone was found a few times. This chain joins TRBV7-8 and TRBJ2-7, with TRBD1 matching over 9 bases. The V segment lost 0 bases and the J segment 6 bases; nucleotides outside the gene matches: 6. The CDR3 has 15 residues. Germline-derived CDR1 and CDR2 are SGHVS and FQNEAQ. The CDR3 nucleotides are TGTGCCAGCAGCTTAGCAAGTGACAGGGGGTCCGAGCAGTACTTC. This codes for CASSLASDRGSEQYF.

On this clone: A far larger clone differs by one base, so this is likely a read error. The chain carries TRBV7-3 and TRBJ2-3; 8 nucleotides agree with TRBD2. CDR3 length: 15 amino acids. Losses at the gene ends were 3 bases for V and 4 bases for J; bases not matched to a gene: 6. Germline V lookup: CDR1 SGHTA, CDR2 FQGTGA. Here the CDR3 reads CASSLDRGGADTQYF. The CDR3 bases are TGTGCCAGCAGCTTGGACCGGGGGGGGGCAGATACGCAGTATTTT.

The chain carries TRBV18 and TRBJ2-7; D gene ambiguous. Trimming shortened V by 5 bases and J by 0 bases, and 11 bases separated the two germline ends. The CDR3 spans 14 residues. Germline V CDR1 and CDR2: KGHSH, LQKENI. The CDR3 protein is CASSLLDYSYEQYF. Written as DNA, the CDR3 is TGTGCCAGCTCATTACTTGATTACTCCTACGAGCAGTACTTC. Full variable domain (missing parts from reference TRBV18 and TRBJ2-7): NAGVMQNPRHLVRRRGQEARLRCSPMKGHSHVYWYRQLPEEGLKFMVYLQKENIIDESGMPKERFSAEFPKEGPSILRIQQVVRGDSAAYFCASSLLDYSYEQYFGPGTRLTVT.

The chain couples TRBV7-2 to TRBJ2-5, with TRBD1 identical over 9 bases. V lost 0 bases, J lost 5 bases, and 4 bases stayed unmatched. This CDR3 is 15 amino acids long. CDR1 is SGHTA, CDR2 FQGNSA, per germline. CDR3 loop: CASSLADRGGETQYF. The CDR3 DNA is TGTGCCAGCAGCTTAGCGGACAGGGGAGGGGAGACCCAGTACTTC.

The chain is built from TRBV28 and TRBJ1-2, with D possibly being TRBD1 (6 bases). CDR3 length: 13 residues. With 6 bases removed from V and 5 bases from J, the gap between germline ends came to 13 bases. Per germline, CDR1 MDHEN and CDR2 SYDVKM. The CDR3 DNA reads as TGTGCCAGCAGACAGGGAGGGGCGTATGGCTACACCTTC. It yields the protein CASRQGGAYGYTF.

J is TRBJ2-3 and V is TRBV6-1, with D hard to call. The CDR3 covers 13 residues. V was cut by 3 bases and J by 5 bases, with 9 bases left in between. CDR1 and CDR2 from the germline V gene are MNHNS and SASEGT. DNA for the CDR3: TGTGCCAGCAGTGATCCGAGGCTAGATACGCAGTATTTT. Amino acids: CASSDPRLDTQYF.

This clone has just one count. In DNA, the CDR3 is TGTGCCTGGAACTTCCTAGGCCAAGAGACCCAGTACTTC. Its translation is CAWNFLGQETQYF. V and J are TRBV30 and TRBJ2-5; D is unclear. CDR1 GTSNPN and CDR2 SVGIG come from the germline V gene (reference sequence). Trimming removed 4 bases at V and 1 base at J, with 10 bases between. The CDR3 has 13 residues.

V usage is TRBV6-5 and J usage is TRBJ2-7, with TRBD1 matching 7 bases. V trimming: 5 bases; J trimming: 3 bases; junction bases outside the gene matches: 4. Germline V gene lookup returns CDR1 MNHEY and CDR2 SVGAGI. The CDR3 is 13 amino acids. The CDR3 DNA sequence: TGTGCCAGCAGTCAGGGACAGTACTACGAGCAGTACTTC. It translates to CASSQGQYYEQYF.

This chain links TRBV5-8 with TRBJ2-5; 8 bases are a match to TRBD1. Germline CDR1 is SGHTS and CDR2 is YDEGEE. The CDR3 sequence is 13 residues long. The V gene end was trimmed by 4 bases and the J gene end by 4 bases; junction bases not matched to a gene: 3. CDR3 loop: CASSLQGGETQYF. The CDR3 DNA sequence: TGTGCCAGCAGCCTACAGGGGGGAGAGACCCAGTACTTC.

V usage is TRBV7-9 and J usage is TRBJ2-4; tentative D call: TRBD1 (6 bases). Germline V lookup: CDR1 SEHNR, CDR2 FQNEAQ (reference sequence). Trimming left V 3 bases short and J 1 base short, with 7 bases between. This CDR3 has 14 amino acids. CDR3 nucleotide sequence: TGTGCCAGCAGCTTTCAGGGGGCCAAAAACATTCAGTACTTC. The encoded protein is CASSFQGAKNIQYF.

This clone was detected only once. The rearrangement joins TRBV6-5 to TRBJ2-7; 7 nucleotides align to TRBD1. Germline CDR1 is MNHEY and CDR2 is SVGAGI. CDR3 length equals 14 residues. Germline trimming cut 4 bases from V and 0 bases from J; bases unmatched to any gene: 3. CDR3 coding DNA: TGTGCCAGCAGTTTTGGGGACAGCTCCTACGAGCAGTACTTC. Translated: CASSFGDSSYEQYF.

The chain couples TRBV7-2 to TRBJ1-5; 8 bases agree with TRBD1. J gave up 0 bases and V 1 base, and 5 bases lay outside the gene matches. Germline V lookup: CDR1 SGHTA, CDR2 FQGNSA. CDR3 size: 17 residues. CDR3: CASSLGTGWSSNQPQHF. The CDR3, as DNA: TGTGCCAGCAGCTTAGGGACAGGGTGGAGTAGCAATCAGCCCCAGCATTTT.